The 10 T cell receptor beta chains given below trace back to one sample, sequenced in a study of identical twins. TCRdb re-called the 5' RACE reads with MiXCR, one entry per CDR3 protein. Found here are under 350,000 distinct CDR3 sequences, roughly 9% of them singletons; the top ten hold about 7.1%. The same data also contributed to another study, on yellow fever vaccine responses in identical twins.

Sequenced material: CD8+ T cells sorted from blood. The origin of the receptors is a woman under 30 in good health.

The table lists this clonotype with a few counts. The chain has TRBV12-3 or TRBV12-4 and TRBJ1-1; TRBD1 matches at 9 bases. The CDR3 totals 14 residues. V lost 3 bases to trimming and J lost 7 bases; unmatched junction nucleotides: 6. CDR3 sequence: CASSFLDRGIEAFF. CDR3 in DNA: TGTGCCAGCAGTTTCCTGGACAGGGGTATTGAAGCTTTCTTT.

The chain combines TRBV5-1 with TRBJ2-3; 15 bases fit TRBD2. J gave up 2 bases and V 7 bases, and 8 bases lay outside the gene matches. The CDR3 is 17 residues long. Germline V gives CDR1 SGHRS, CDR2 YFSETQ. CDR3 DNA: TGCGCCAGCTACGGGACTAGCGGGGGGTCCTTCACAGATACGCAGTATTTT. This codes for CASYGTSGGSFTDTQYF.

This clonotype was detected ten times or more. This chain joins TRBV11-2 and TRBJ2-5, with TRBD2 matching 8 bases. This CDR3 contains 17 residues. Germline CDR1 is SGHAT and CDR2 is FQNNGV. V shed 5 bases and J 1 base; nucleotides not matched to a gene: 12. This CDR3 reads CASSPIAGRGLQETQYF. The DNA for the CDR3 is TGTGCCAGCAGCCCAATAGCGGGGAGGGGACTCCAAGAGACCCAGTACTTC.

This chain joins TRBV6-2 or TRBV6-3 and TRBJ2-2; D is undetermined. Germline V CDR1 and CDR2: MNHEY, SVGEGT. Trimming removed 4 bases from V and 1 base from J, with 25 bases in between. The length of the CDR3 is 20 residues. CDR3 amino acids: CASSSPQASTLKLNTGELFF. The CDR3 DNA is TGTGCCAGCAGTTCTCCCCAGGCGTCGACCCTAAAACTGAACACCGGGGAGCTGTTTTTT.

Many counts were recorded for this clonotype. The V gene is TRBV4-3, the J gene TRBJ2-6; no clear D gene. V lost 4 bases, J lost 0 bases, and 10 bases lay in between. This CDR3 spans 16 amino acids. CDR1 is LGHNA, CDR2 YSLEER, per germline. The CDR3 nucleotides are TGCGCCAGCAGCCGAGACCGATTCTCTGGGGCCAACGTCCTGACTTTC. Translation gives CASSRDRFSGANVLTF.

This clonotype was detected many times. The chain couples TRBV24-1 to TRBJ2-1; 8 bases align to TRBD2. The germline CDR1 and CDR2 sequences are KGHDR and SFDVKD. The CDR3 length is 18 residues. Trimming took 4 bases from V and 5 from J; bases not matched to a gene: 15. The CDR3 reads CATSEFAQTSADHNEQFF. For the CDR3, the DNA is TGTGCCACCAGTGAGTTTGCCCAGACTAGCGCAGATCACAATGAGCAGTTCTTC.

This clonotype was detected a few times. The CDR3 sequence is CASSAGSNQYQPQHF. The CDR3, as DNA: TGTGCCAGCAGCGCCGGGTCGAACCAATATCAGCCCCAGCATTTT. V is TRBV9 and J is TRBJ1-5; D call uncertain. This CDR3 has 15 amino acids. The V gene's germline CDR1 is SGDLS and CDR2 YYNGEE. Trimming took 3 bases from V and 5 from J, leaving 15 bases between them.

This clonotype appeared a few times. The CDR3 here is CASSPPYSGRLQEQFF. The CDR3 DNA sequence: TGTGCCAGCAGCCCCCCCTATAGCGGGAGGTTACAAGAGCAGTTCTTC. The V and J genes are TRBV3-1 and TRBJ2-1, with 10 bases matching TRBD2. Germline lookup yields CDR1 LGHDT and CDR2 YNNKEL (reference sequence). This CDR3 contains 16 residues. V lost 4 bases to trimming and J lost 10 bases; unmatched junction nucleotides: 13.

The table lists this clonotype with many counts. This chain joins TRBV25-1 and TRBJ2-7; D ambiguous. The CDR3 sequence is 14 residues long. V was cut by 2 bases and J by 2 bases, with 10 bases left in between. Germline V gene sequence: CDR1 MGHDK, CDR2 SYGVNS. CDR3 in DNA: TGTGCCAGCAGTGAAGCCACAAATACCTACGAGCAGTACTTC. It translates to CASSEATNTYEQYF.

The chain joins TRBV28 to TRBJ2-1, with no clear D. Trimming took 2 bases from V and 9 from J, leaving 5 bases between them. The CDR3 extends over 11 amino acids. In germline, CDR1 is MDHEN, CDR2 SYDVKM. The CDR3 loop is CASSLGVEQFF. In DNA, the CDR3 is TGTGCCAGCAGTTTAGGGGTTGAGCAGTTCTTC.